Below, one T cell receptor beta chain is given with its context. Its specific antigen is unknown. Base qualities were left out, and no much larger clone turns up one base away. The source of the sample is a study of shared clonotypes between healthy human individuals (TCRdb year 2020). Some background on the complete study: Three men and a couple of women, aged 18 to 49 years, made up the cohort. To increase sequencing depth and limit assay-specific biases, TCR repertoire library preparation and sequencing were carried out by different laboratories using diverse techniques. For each donor, CD4 naive and CD4 memory were each run on three plates, CD8 naive on two plates, and CD8 memory on one plate. Between about 0.85 and 9.5 billion PBMCs per donor were obtained by leukapheresis. To estimate repertoire size and how much clonotype sharing occurs between individuals, the study deeply sequenced the blood TCR repertoires of 5 or 6 healthy adults. Summary of the overall study and its limitations: The genetic and exposure-history diversity represented was limited by the small number of donors. Rarefaction of sorted-subset datasets indicated incomplete sequencing despite the large sequencing depth. Sampling was restricted to blood, and TCR repertoires in tissues likely differ from the TCR repertoires found in blood. Sharing across several donors was observed for about 5% of naive CD4, 3.5% of naive CD8, 2% to 2.5% of memory CD4, and about 0.4% of memory CD8 clonotypes. Compared with non-shared clonotypes, the clonotypes found in all four sorted-subset donors had higher generation probabilities. Pairwise subsampling led to the expectation that sequencing depth would affect the degree of clonotype sharing among donors. Naive subsets generally had larger estimated clonotype richness than memory subsets.

Using the deep immunoSEQ assay, multiplex PCR amplified TCR CDR3 regions from genomic DNA. For each cell subset, the extracted genomic DNA was distributed evenly across all wells of several immunoSEQ 96-well plates, and each plate served as one replicate. For sorted subsets, roughly 200 ng genomic DNA, equal to some 30,000 T cell genomes, was loaded into each replicate PCR. Purified libraries were quantified with a Qubit 3.0 fluorometer, sized on a Bioanalyzer 2100, and re-quantified with the KAPA Library Quantification kit. Every immunoSEQ 96-well plate was sequenced on a separate single-read 150-cycle Illumina NextSeq 550 flow cell. Under the source paper's analysis protocol: Because the immunoSEQ output included only junctional sequences and no quality scores, the filtering could not be the same as the filtering used for full-length reads. To assign V/J genes and CDR3, sequences were annotated using PyIR, a Python wrapper for IgBLAST v1.9, with IMGT germline references. Reads were removed for weak V/J assignments (E-value above 1e-6), missing CDR3, stop codons, out-of-frame junctions, or ambiguous translated residues. A V3J clonotype was defined by an identical inferred V gene, J gene, and CDR3 amino acid sequence. Percentage overlap between repertoires was calculated by dividing the number of shared unique clonotypes by the size of the smaller repertoire. Richness of each repertoire was evaluated using RTK rarefaction, the Chao1 estimator, and Recon v2.1 estimates of unobserved clonotypes. For all TCRbeta clonotypes obtained by the gDNA method from several donors, generation probabilities were computed with OLGA. The table was pulled from immuneACCESS by TCRdb, which kept in-frame rearrangements only. Such tables lose some clones; where checked, under half of the loss comes from unresolved V genes, and the rest has no known cause. V and J calls plus clone size are reproduced from that table; the DNA served to infer D and trimming. The sample profile shows 1,100,000 or so clones; 75% to 85% of them were found once. The ten largest clones capture 0.5% to 0.6% of the sample.

From cysteine to phenylalanine, the CDR3 is 16 amino acids long. Only the CDR3 part of the read is kept: 48 bases, read in frame from the first base. Trimmed from V: 4 bases; trimmed from J: 4 bases; junction bases lacking a gene match: 13. The germline V gene supplies CDR1 SGHNT and CDR2 YENEEA. The donors were healthy, HIV-negative adults with no recently reported acute infections or vaccinations. Every donor was a Caucasian adult living in Nashville, Tennessee, USA. CD4+ T cells were enriched by magnetic negative selection, after which naive cells were positively selected on CD45RA and the negative fraction was taken as the memory subset. Blood was collected by leukapheresis, and PBMCs were isolated by Ficoll-Histopaque density gradient centrifugation and then cryopreserved in liquid nitrogen vapor phase. Purity and quantity of every magnetically sorted T cell population were checked by analytical flow cytometry. Genomic DNA was isolated from every sorted fraction and measured by UV absorbance on a Nanodrop 2000c.

Here the chain combines TRBV11-3 and TRBJ2-7, with 7 bases in between that match TRBD1. The sequence came from a man aged 18 to 29 in good health. Some clones in this sample may be carry-over from other donors' samples. The sequencing input was memory CD4+ T cells from PBMCs. The cell subset or site label for this specimen denotes: CD45RA-negative fraction. CDR3 sequence: CASSSSGGQRQYEQYF. The nucleotide sequence is TGTGCCAGCAGCTCTTCAGGGGGACAGCGACAATACGAGCAGTACTTC.